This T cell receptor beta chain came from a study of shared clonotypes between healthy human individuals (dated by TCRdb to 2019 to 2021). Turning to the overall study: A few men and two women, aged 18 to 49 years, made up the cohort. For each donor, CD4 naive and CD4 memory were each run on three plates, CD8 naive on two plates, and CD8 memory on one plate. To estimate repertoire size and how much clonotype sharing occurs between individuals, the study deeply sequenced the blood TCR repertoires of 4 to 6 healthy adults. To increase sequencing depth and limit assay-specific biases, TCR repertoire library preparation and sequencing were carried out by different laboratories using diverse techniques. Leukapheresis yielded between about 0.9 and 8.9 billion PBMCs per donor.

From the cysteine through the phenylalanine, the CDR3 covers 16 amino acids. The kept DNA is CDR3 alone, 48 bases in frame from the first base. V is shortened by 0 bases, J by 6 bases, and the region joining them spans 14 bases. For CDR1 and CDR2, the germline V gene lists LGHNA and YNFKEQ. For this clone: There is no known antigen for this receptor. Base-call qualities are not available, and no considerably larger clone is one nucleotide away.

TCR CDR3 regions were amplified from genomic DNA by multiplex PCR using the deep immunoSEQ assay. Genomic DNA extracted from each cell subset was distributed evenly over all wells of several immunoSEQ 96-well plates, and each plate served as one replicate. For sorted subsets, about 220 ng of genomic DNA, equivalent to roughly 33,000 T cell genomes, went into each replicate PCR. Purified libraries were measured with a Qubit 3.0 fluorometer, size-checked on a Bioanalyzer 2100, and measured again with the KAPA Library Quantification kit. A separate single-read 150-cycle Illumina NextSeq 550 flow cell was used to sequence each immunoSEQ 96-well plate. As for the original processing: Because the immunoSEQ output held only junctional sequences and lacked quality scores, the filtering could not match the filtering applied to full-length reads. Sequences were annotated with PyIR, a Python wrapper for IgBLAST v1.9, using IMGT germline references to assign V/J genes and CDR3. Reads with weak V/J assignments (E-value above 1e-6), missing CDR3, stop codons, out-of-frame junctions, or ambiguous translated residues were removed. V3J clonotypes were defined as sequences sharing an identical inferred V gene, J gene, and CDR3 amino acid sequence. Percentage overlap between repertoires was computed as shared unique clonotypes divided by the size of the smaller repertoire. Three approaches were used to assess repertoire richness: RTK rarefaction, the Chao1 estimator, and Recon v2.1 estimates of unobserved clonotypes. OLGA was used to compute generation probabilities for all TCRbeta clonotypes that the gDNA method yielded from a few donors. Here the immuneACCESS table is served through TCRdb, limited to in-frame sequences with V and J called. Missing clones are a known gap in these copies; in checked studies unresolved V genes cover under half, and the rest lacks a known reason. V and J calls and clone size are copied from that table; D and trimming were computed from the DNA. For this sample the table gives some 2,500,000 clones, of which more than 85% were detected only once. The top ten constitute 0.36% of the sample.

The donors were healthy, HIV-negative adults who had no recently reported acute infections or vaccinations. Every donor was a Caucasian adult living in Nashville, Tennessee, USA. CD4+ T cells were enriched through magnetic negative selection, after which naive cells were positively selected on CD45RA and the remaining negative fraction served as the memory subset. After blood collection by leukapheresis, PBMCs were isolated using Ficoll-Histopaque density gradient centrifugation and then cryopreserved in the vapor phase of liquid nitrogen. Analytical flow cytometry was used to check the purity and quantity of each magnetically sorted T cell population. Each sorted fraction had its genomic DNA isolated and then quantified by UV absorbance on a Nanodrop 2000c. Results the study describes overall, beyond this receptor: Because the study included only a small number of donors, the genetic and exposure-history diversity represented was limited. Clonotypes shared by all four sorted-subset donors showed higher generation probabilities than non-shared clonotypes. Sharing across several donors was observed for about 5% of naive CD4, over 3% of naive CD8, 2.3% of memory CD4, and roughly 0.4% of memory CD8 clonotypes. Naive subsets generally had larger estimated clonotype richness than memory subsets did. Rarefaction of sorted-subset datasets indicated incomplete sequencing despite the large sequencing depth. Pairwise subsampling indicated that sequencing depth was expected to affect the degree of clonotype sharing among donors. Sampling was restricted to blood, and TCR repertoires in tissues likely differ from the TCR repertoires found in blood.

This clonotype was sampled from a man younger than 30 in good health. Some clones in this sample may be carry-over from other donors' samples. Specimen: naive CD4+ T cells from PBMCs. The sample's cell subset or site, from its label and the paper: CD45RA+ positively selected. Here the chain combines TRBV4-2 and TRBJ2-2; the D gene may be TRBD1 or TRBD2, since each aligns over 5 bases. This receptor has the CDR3 CASSQDKGSGAGELFF. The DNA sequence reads TGTGCCAGCAGCCAAGATAAGGGGTCCGGGGCCGGGGAGCTGTTTTTT.